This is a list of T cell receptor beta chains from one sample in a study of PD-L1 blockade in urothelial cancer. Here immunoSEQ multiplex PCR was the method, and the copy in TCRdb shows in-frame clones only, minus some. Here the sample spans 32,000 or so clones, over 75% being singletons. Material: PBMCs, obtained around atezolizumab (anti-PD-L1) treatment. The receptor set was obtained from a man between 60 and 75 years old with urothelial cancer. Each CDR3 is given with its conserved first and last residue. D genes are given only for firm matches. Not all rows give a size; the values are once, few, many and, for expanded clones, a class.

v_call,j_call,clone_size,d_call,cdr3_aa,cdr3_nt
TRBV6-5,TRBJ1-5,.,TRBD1,CASSNSGQGGNQPQHF,TGTGCCAGCAGTAACTCTGGACAGGGAGGCAATCAGCCCCAGCATTTT
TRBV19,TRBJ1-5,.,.,CASSLAGLTNQPQHF,TGTGCCAGTAGTTTGGCAGGGCTAACAAATCAGCCCCAGCATTTT
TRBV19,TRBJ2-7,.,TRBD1,CASSGQGASEQYF,TGTGCCAGTTCGGGACAGGGGGCGAGTGAGCAGTACTTC
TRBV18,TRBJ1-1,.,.,CASSRTDTNTEAFF,TGTGCCAGCTCACGGACGGACACAAACACTGAAGCTTTCTTT
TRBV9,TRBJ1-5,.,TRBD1,CASSRDSQFNQPQHF,TGTGCCAGCAGTAGGGACAGCCAGTTCAATCAGCCCCAGCATTTT
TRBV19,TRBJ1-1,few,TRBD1,CASKTGTDEAFF,TGTGCCAGTAAGACCGGGACAGATGAAGCTTTCTTT
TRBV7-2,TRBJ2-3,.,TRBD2,CASSPGLAVRPADTQYF,TGTGCCAGCAGCCCCGGACTAGCGGTCCGCCCGGCAGATACGCAGTATTTT
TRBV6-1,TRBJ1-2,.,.,CASSEGTPANYGYTF,TGTGCCAGCAGTGAAGGGACACCTGCTAACTATGGCTACACCTTC
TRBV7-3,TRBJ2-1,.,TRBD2,CASSLTSGPYNEQFF,TGTGCCAGCAGCTTAACTAGCGGGCCATACAATGAGCAGTTCTTC
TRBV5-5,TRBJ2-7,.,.,CASSNHRDEQYF,TGTGCCAGCAGCAACCACAGGGACGAGCAGTACTTC
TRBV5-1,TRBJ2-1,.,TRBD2,CASSRGLAGGTYNEQFF,TGCGCCAGCAGCAGGGGACTAGCGGGAGGGACCTACAATGAGCAGTTCTTC
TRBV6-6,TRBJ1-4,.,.,CATGPGLGEKLFF,TGTGCCACCGGACCGGGACTAGGTGAAAAACTGTTTTTT
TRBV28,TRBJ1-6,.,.,CATGSSNSPLHF,TGTGCCACAGGTTCTTCCAATTCACCCCTCCACTTT
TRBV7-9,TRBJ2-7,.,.,CASSLESGWSYEQYF,TGTGCCAGCAGCTTAGAGTCGGGGTGGTCCTACGAGCAGTACTTC
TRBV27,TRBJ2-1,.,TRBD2,CASSLKLWLAGENEQFF,TGTGCCAGCAGTTTAAAGCTCTGGCTAGCGGGAGAGAATGAGCAGTTCTTC
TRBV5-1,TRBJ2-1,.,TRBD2,CASSQTSGTYNEQFF,TGCGCCAGCAGCCAGACTAGCGGGACCTACAATGAGCAGTTCTTC
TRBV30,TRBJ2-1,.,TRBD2,CAWTTTTRGRSEQFF,TGTGCCTGGACCACGACTACTCGCGGGAGGAGTGAGCAGTTCTTC
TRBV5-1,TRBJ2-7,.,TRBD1,CASSLTLTGAVTTSYEQYF,TGCGCCAGCAGCTTGACCCTGACAGGGGCTGTTACCACTTCCTACGAGCAGTACTTC
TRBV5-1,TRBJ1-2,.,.,CASSLVSRGTGPPYGYTF,TGCGCCAGCAGCTTGGTTTCTAGGGGCACCGGGCCCCCCTATGGCTACACCTTC
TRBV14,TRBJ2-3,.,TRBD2,CASSPGTLAGLTQYF,TGTGCCAGCAGCCCTGGAACGCTAGCGGGACTTACGCAGTATTTT
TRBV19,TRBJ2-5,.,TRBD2,CASSTGGRDAETQYF,TGTGCCAGTAGTACGGGCGGGAGAGACGCAGAGACCCAGTACTTC
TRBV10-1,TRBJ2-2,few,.,CASSESALTGELFF,TGCGCCAGCAGTGAGTCGGCCCTCACCGGGGAGCTGTTTTTT
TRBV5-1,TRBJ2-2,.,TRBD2,CASSFAGRGAGELFF,TGCGCCAGCAGCTTCGCCGGGCGGGGGGCCGGGGAGCTGTTTTTT
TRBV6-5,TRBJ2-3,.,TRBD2,CASRAGAVDTQYF,TGTGCCAGCAGAGCGGGAGCGGTAGATACGCAGTATTTT
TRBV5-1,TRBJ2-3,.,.,CASSLQPGVSADTQYF,TGCGCCAGCAGCTTGCAGCCGGGAGTCAGCGCAGATACGCAGTATTTT
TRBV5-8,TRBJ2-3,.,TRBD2,CASSPGGGTDTQYF,TGTGCCAGCAGCCCGGGGGGGGGCACAGATACGCAGTATTTT
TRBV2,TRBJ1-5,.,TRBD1,CASSERDRDQPQHF,TGTGCCAGCAGTGAAAGGGACAGGGATCAGCCCCAGCATTTT
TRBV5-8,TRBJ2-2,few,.,CASSPTAWRAGELFF,TGTGCCAGCAGCCCCACTGCCTGGAGGGCCGGGGAGCTGTTTTTT
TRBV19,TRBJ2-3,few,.,CASSIGGLSTDTQYF,TGTGCCAGTAGTATCGGCGGGTTGAGCACAGATACGCAGTATTTT
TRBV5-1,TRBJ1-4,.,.,CASSFRTLDEKLFF,TGCGCCAGCAGCTTTCGGACACTGGATGAAAAACTGTTTTTT
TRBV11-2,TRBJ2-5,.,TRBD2,CASSLGASGQETQYF,TGTGCCAGCAGCTTGGGCGCTAGCGGACAAGAGACCCAGTACTTC
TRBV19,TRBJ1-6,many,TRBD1,CASSMRQGAPFDSPLHF,TGTGCCAGTAGTATGCGACAGGGGGCACCGTTTGATTCACCCCTCCACTTT
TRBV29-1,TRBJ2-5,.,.,CSVDRLDRTQYF,TGCAGCGTTGATCGGCTAGATCGGACCCAGTACTTC
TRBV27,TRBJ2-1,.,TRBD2,CASSPFLQREGSEQFF,TGTGCCAGCAGTCCCTTTTTGCAGCGGGAGGGGAGTGAGCAGTTCTTC
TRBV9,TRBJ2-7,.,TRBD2,CASSVTGLAGVYEQYF,TGTGCCAGCAGCGTCACAGGACTAGCGGGAGTATACGAGCAGTACTTC
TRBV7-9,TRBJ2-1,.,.,CASSLVGSGFSYNEQFF,TGTGCCAGCAGCTTAGTAGGGAGCGGCTTCTCCTACAATGAGCAGTTCTTC
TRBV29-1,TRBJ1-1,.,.,CSAGGSRDVFTEAFF,TGCAGCGCTGGGGGGAGCAGGGACGTTTTCACTGAAGCTTTCTTT
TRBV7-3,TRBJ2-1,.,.,CASSLGLYNEQFF,TGTGCCAGCAGCTTAGGCCTTTACAATGAGCAGTTCTTC
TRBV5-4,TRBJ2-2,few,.,CASSLEPRDGELFF,TGTGCCAGCAGCTTGGAGCCCCGGGACGGGGAGCTGTTTTTT
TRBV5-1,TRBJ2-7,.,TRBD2,CASGTSGRSVPEQYF,TGCGCCAGCGGGACTAGCGGGAGGTCCGTACCCGAGCAGTACTTC
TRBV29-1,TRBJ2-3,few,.,CSVGGATQYF,TGCAGCGTTGGTGGGGCTACGCAGTATTTT
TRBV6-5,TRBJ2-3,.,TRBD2,CASSSRGTSGIDTQYF,TGTGCCAGCAGTTCCCGGGGGACTAGCGGGATAGATACGCAGTATTTT
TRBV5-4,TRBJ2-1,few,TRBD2,CASKQAGDSEQFF,TGTGCCAGCAAACAAGCGGGAGATAGTGAGCAGTTCTTC
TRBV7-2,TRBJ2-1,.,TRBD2,CASSPSSGHNEQFF,TGTGCCAGCAGCCCCTCTAGCGGACACAATGAGCAGTTCTTC
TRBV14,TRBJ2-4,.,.,CASSQDTTENIQYF,TGTGCCAGCAGCCAAGATACCACGGAGAACATTCAGTACTTC
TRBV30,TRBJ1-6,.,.,CAWKVEVLNSPLHF,TGTGCCTGGAAAGTTGAGGTCCTTAATTCACCCCTCCACTTT
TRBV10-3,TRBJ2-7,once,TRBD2,CAISESSGINHYEQYF,TGTGCCATCAGTGAGTCGAGCGGGATAAACCACTACGAGCAGTACTTC
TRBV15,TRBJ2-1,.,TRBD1,CATSRPGQGEYEQFF,TGTGCCACCAGCAGGCCGGGACAGGGGGAATATGAGCAGTTCTTC
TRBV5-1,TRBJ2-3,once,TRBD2,CASETSGGEADTQYF,TGCGCCAGCGAGACTAGCGGAGGAGAGGCAGATACGCAGTATTTT
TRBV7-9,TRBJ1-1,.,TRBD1,CASRLGQGGMNTEAFF,TGTGCCAGCAGACTAGGGCAAGGGGGCATGAACACTGAAGCTTTCTTT
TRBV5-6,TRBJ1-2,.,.,CASSLRGFDYGYTF,TGTGCCAGCAGCTTAAGAGGGTTCGACTATGGCTACACCTTC
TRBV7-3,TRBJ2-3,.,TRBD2,CASSLIAGRADTQYF,TGTGCCAGCAGCTTAATAGCGGGGCGGGCAGATACGCAGTATTTT
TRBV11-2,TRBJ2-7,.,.,CASSFERDSYEQYF,TGTGCCAGCAGCTTTGAGCGAGACTCCTACGAGCAGTACTTC
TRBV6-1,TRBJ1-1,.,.,CASGGTLNTEAFF,TGTGCCAGCGGGGGGACGTTGAACACTGAAGCTTTCTTT
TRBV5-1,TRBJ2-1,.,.,CASSLTAGSYNEQFF,TGCGCCAGCAGCTTGACGGCGGGGTCCTACAATGAGCAGTTCTTC